The T cell receptor beta chain under discussion was sequenced for a study of tumor and adjacent non-tumor tissue in lung cancer. The library came from three nested PCR rounds adapted from ARM-PCR protocols. In TCRdb, the multiplex PCR reads were re-called with MiXCR into one record per CDR3 protein. The sample lists 69,000 or so distinct CDR3 sequences, roughly 72% occurring once. No cell sorting was done before RNA was extracted from the tissue. About this clonotype: Antigen: not known.

Study-level results: Normal lung showed higher cumulative top 100 clone frequency than tumor.

The TCR was taken from a man in his 60s with non-small cell lung cancer. The sequencing input was lung tumor tissue.

The CDR3 loop reads CSVVRGQRTKAFF. The CDR3 nucleotides read TGCAGCGTTGTGAGGGGGCAGCGAACTAAAGCTTTCTTT. V and J are TRBV29-1 and TRBJ1-1; 7 bases match TRBD1. Unmatched junction bases numbered 11, after V lost 4 bases and J lost 9 bases. Germline V gene data show CDR1 as SQVTM and CDR2 as ANQGSEA. This CDR3 region has 13 residues.